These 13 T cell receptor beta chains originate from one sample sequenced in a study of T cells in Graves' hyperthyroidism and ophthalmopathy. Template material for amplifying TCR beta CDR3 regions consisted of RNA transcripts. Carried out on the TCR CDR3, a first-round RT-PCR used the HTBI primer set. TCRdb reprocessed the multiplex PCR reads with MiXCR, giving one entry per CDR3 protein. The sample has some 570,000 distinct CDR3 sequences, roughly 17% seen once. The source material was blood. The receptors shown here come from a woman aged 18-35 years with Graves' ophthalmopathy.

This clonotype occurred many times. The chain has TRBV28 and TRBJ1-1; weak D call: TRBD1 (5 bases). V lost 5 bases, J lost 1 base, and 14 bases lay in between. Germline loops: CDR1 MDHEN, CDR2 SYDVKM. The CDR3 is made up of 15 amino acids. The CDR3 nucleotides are TGTGCCAGCAGTCTCCCGACAGAGCGGAACACTGAAGCTTTCTTT. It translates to CASSLPTERNTEAFF.

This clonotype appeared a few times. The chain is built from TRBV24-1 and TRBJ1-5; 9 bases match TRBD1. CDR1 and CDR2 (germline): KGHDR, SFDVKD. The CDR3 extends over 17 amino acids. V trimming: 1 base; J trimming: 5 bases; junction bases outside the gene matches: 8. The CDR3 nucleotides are TGTGCCACCAGTGATTTTACCGGGACAGGGCCCGATCAGCCCCAGCATTTT. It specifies CATSDFTGTGPDQPQHF.

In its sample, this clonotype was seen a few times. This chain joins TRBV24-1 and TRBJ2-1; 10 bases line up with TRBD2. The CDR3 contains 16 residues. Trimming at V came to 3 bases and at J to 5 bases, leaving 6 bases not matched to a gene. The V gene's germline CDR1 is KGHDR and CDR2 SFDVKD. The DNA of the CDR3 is TGTGCCACCAGTGATCCCGGACTAGCGGAAAACAATGAGCAGTTCTTC. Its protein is CATSDPGLAENNEQFF.

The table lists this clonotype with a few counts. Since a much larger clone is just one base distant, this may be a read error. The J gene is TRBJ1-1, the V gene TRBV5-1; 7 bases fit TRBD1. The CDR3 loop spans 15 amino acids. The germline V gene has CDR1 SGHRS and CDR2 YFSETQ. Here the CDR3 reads CASSSDPQGNTEASF. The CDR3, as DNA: TGCGCCAGCAGCTCAGATCCACAGGGGAACACTGAAGCTTCCTTT.

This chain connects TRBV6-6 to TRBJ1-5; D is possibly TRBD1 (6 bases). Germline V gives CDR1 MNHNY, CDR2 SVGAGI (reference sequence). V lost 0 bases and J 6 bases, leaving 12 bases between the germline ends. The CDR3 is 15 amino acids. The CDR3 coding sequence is TGTGCCAGCAGTTACTCGGGGGGGGCGGGTCAGCCCCAGCATTTT. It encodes CASSYSGGAGQPQHF.

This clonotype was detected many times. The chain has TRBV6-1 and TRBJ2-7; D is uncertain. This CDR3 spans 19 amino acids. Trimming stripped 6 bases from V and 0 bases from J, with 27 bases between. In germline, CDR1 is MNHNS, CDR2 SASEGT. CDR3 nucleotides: TGTGCCAGCAGCCGGCAGCTCTTGGTGAGCAGACCGGGCTCCTACGAGCAGTACTTC. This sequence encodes CASSRQLLVSRPGSYEQYF.

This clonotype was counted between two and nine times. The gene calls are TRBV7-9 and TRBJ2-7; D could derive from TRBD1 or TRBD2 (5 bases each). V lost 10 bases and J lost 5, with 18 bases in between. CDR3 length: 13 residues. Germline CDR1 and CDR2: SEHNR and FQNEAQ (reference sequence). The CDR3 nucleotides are TGTGCCATCCCCGGGGTGGGACCTAACGAGCAGTACTTC. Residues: CAIPGVGPNEQYF.

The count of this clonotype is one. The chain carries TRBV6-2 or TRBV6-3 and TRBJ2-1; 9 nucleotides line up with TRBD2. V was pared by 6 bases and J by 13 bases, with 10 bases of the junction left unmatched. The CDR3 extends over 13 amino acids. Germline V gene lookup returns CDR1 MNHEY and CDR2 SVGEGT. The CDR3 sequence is CASSPGTSTFQFF. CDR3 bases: TGTGCCAGCAGCCCCGGGACTAGCACTTTCCAGTTCTTC.

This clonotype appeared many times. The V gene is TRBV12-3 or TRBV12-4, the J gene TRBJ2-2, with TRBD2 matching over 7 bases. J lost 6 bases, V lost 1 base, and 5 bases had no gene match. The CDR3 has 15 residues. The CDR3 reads CASSLGGRASGELFF. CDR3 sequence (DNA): TGTGCCAGCAGTTTAGGGGGGAGGGCCTCCGGGGAGCTGTTTTTT.

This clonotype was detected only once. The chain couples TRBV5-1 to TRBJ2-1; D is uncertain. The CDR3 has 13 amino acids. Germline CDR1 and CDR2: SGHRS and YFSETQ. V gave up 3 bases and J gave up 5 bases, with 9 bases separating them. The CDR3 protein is CASSSPPNNEQFF. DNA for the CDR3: TGCGCCAGCAGCTCCCCCCCAAACAATGAGCAGTTCTTC.

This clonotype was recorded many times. In DNA, the CDR3 is TGCGCCAGCAGACGTAGCGGGGGAGCCTACGAGCAGTACTTC. Amino acids: CASRRSGGAYEQYF. The V and J genes are TRBV5-1 and TRBJ2-7; 9 nucleotides agree with TRBD2. V shed 5 bases and J 2 bases; nucleotides not matched to a gene: 5. The germline CDR1 and CDR2 sequences are SGHRS and YFSETQ. This CDR3 has 14 residues.

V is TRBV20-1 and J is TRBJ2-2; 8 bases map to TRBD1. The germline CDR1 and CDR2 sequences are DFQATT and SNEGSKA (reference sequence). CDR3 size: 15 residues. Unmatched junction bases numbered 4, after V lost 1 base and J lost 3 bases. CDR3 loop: CSARGGTGDTGELFF. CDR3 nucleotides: TGCAGTGCTAGAGGGGGGACAGGCGACACCGGGGAGCTGTTTTTT.

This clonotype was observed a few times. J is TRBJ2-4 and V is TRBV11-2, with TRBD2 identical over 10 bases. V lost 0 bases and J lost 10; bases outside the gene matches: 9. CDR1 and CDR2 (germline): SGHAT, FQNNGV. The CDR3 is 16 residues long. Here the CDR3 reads CASSLDRSGRALIQYF. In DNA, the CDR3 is TGTGCCAGCAGCTTAGATAGGAGCGGGAGGGCCTTAATTCAGTACTTC.